This T cell receptor beta chain stems from a study of shared clonotypes between healthy human individuals. Study in general: Three plates were used per donor for CD4 naive, three for CD4 memory, two for CD8 naive and one for CD8 memory.

Only CD45RO-negative cells positively selected for CCR7 counted as naive CD8 cells, so terminally differentiated effector memory CD45RA+ cells were excluded. TCRdb's table, derived via immunoSEQ multiplex PCR, lists solely in-frame clones and lacks some. The sample comprises over 800,000 clones, nearly 95% of which are singletons, and 24% rests with the top ten. Germline CDR1 is MNHEY and CDR2 is SMNVEV (reference sequence). V lost 8 bases and J lost 2; bases outside the gene matches: 18. The CDR3 contains 18 residues. The material sequenced was naive CD8+ T cells sorted from blood. This clonotype originated in a man aged 25 to 40 in good health. V usage is TRBV27 and J usage is TRBJ1-2; 9 bases agree with TRBD1. DNA for the CDR3: TGTGCCAGCTCGCTCCAGGGACAGGGTTTAGTACCCAACTATGGCTACACCTTC. Translated, it gives CASSLQGQGLVPNYGYTF.